This is a list of T cell receptor beta chains from one sample in a study of shared clonotypes between healthy human individuals. Libraries were prepared by immunoSEQ multiplex PCR; TCRdb keeps only in-frame clonotypes and omits some of them. Of 950,000 to 1,200,000 clones in the sample, approximately 75% were seen once. The sequencing sample was made of memory CD4+ T cells from PBMCs. These TCRs come from a man aged 18-30 years in good health. Some clones in this sample may be carry-over from other donors' samples. The CDR3 runs from the conserved cysteine through the conserved F or W. A D gene is named only where the DNA matches it firmly. Only part of the rows carry a size: once, few, many, or a class if the clone is expanded.

J gene,clone size,V gene,D gene,CDR3 DNA,CDR3 protein
TRBJ1-3,NA,TRBV5-6,NA,TGTGCCAGCAGCACCCACCGGGGCAGCGGAAACACCATATATTTT,CASSTHRGSGNTIYF
TRBJ2-7,NA,TRBV5-3,NA,TGTGCCAGAAGCACCAGGGACACCTCGACTTGTGGAAGCTCCTACGAGCAGTACTTC,CARSTRDTSTCGSSYEQYF
TRBJ2-7,NA,TRBV27,TRBD1,TGTGCCAGCAGTTTAGCCGGGACAGCCTACGAGCAGTACTTC,CASSLAGTAYEQYF
TRBJ1-1,NA,TRBV5-1,NA,TGCGCCAGCAGTTGGGGGGGTCGCACTGAAGCTTTCTTT,CASSWGGRTEAFF
TRBJ1-2,NA,TRBV11-2,TRBD1,TGTGCCAGCAGCTTAGTTGGGACAGGGGACTATGGCTACACCTTC,CASSLVGTGDYGYTF
TRBJ1-1,once,TRBV6-5,NA,TGTGCCAGCAGCCGCCGACCCGTAGTGAACACTGAAGCTTTCTTT,CASSRRPVVNTEAFF
TRBJ2-1,NA,TRBV6-1,TRBD1,TGTGCCAGCAGTGATTGGGGGACAGGGGCCATATACAATGAGCAGTTCTTC,CASSDWGTGAIYNEQFF
TRBJ1-5,NA,TRBV11-2,NA,TGTGCCAGCAGCCAAGATCTTGCCAGGACGGGGCCCCAGCATTTT,CASSQDLARTGPQHF
TRBJ2-1,NA,TRBV7-3,TRBD1,TGTGCCAGCAGCTCCTACGGACAGGCCGGGCAGTTCTTC,CASSSYGQAGQFF
TRBJ2-1,NA,TRBV28,NA,TGTGCCAGCCGGGACTCGGTTCGTGAGTTCTTC,CASRDSVREFF
TRBJ1-3,NA,TRBV19,TRBD1,TGTGCCAGTAGATCAGGGGGCGTCGATGGAAACACCATATATTTT,CASRSGGVDGNTIYF
TRBJ2-1,once,TRBV30,NA,TGTGCCTGGAGAAGAGGTACGCACAATGAGCAGTTCTTC,CAWRRGTHNEQFF
TRBJ2-5,once,TRBV5-1,TRBD1,TGCGCCAGCAGCCCCGGGACAGGGGAAAGAGGAGAGACCCAGTACTTC,CASSPGTGERGETQYF
TRBJ2-7,NA,TRBV10-3,TRBD2,TGTGCCATCAGGTACACTAGCGATTCCTACGAGCAGTACTTC,CAIRYTSDSYEQYF
TRBJ1-1,NA,TRBV18,NA,TGTGCCAGCTCCCGAACTCGGGGGGGTAATGAAGCTTTCTTT,CASSRTRGGNEAFF
TRBJ1-2,NA,TRBV6-1,NA,TGTGCCAGCAGTGAAGCGCTTCGTTTCTATGGCTACACCTTC,CASSEALRFYGYTF
TRBJ2-3,NA,TRBV4-1,TRBD2,TGCGCCAGCAGCCAATCCATTCTAGCGGGAACAGATACGCAGTATTTT,CASSQSILAGTDTQYF
TRBJ1-1,NA,TRBV7-2,NA,TGTGCCAGCAGCCGAATGGGGGGGTCAAACACTGAAGCTTTCTTT,CASSRMGGSNTEAFF
TRBJ1-2,NA,TRBV18,NA,TGTGCCAGCTCACCACCGGGATCAGTGGGTGGCTACACCTTC,CASSPPGSVGGYTF
TRBJ1-4,NA,TRBV9,TRBD1,TGTGCCAGCAGTTCAGGGGGTTGGGGTGAAAAACTGTTTTTT,CASSSGGWGEKLFF
TRBJ1-3,NA,TRBV2,NA,TGTGCCAGCAGTGTTGGCAGGGGTACTGGAAACACCATATATTTT,CASSVGRGTGNTIYF
TRBJ2-3,NA,TRBV6-5,NA,TGTGCCAGCAGTCCCGGGTACATGCAGTATTTT,CASSPGYMQYF
TRBJ2-3,NA,TRBV7-3,TRBD2,TGTGCCAGCAGCTTAAGCGGGGGGCGTACCGATACGCAGTATTTT,CASSLSGGRTDTQYF
TRBJ2-5,NA,TRBV5-1,NA,TGCGCCAGCGGCTGGGAGGCGACCCCCCAAGAGACCCAGTACTTC,CASGWEATPQETQYF
TRBJ1-2,few,TRBV9,TRBD1,TGTGCCAGCAGCGCTCCCCGGGACAGGGCCCAAGATTTGAGGGGCTACACCTTC,CASSAPRDRAQDLRGYTF
TRBJ2-1,NA,TRBV29-1,NA,TGCAGCGGAGCCAGCGGATACAATGAGCAGTTCTTC,CSGASGYNEQFF
TRBJ2-1,NA,TRBV5-1,TRBD2,TGCGCCACCAGGACTAGCGGGGGTTACAATGAGCAGTTCTTC,CATRTSGGYNEQFF
TRBJ2-3,NA,TRBV7-2,TRBD2,TGTGCCAGCAGCGCAACCGGGACTAGCGGGACTCGCACAGATACGCAGTATTTT,CASSATGTSGTRTDTQYF
TRBJ1-2,NA,TRBV29-1,NA,TGCAGCGACTCAACGGGGGATAGTTATGGCTACACCTTC,CSDSTGDSYGYTF
TRBJ2-7,NA,TRBV27,NA,TGTGCCAGCAGTTTATCGAGTATCCAGACTACTATCTACGAGCAGTACTTC,CASSLSSIQTTIYEQYF
TRBJ1-3,NA,TRBV28,NA,TGTGCCAGCAGCAAGAGGCCACCCTCTGGAAACACCATATATTTT,CASSKRPPSGNTIYF
TRBJ2-3,NA,TRBV28,NA,TGTGCCAGCAGGTTCGTTAGTGGCGATACGCAGTATTTT,CASRFVSGDTQYF
TRBJ1-5,NA,TRBV6-5,NA,TGTGCCAGCAGTTACTCTGCAGGGGCGGGACAGCCCCAGCATTTT,CASSYSAGAGQPQHF